The clone carrying this TCR beta chain is a singleton in its sample. The sample belongs to a study of early T cells in non-severe SARS-CoV-2 infection. Study-wide background: Chains stayed unpaired after sequencing of bulk RNA from unsorted whole blood.

MiXCR, applied by TCRdb to the 5' RACE reads, yields one record per CDR3 protein. The sample has nearly 45,000 distinct CDR3 sequences, about 11% seen once. Germline CDR1 and CDR2: SGHRS and YFSETQ. Trimming stripped 1 base from V and 8 bases from J, with 12 bases between. The CDR3 has 13 amino acids. Input material: whole blood. This receptor was identified in an adult who was a healthcare worker with PCR-confirmed SARS-CoV-2 infection or an uninfected control (not recorded which). This rearrangement joins TRBV5-1 to TRBJ1-2, with D tentatively TRBD1 (6 bases). CDR3 DNA sequence: TGCGCCAGCAGCTTGTCCACAGGGTACGGCTACACCTTC. Protein: CASSLSTGYGYTF.